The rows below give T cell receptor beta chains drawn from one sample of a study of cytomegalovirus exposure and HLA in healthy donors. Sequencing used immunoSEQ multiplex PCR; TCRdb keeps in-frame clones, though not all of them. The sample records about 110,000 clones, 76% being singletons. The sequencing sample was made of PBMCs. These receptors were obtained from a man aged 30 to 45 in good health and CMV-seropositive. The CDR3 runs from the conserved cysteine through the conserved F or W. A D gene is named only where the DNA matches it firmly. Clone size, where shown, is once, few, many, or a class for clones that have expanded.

CDR3 DNA: TGTGCCAGCAGTCGACAGGAGCGTGGAGCTTTCTTT; CDR3 protein: CASSRQERGAFF; J gene: TRBJ1-1; V gene: TRBV7-2; clone size: .; D gene: .
CDR3 DNA: TGTGCCAGCAGGACAGGGGGCTCATCCTACGAGCAGTACTTC; CDR3 protein: CASRTGGSSYEQYF; J gene: TRBJ2-7; V gene: TRBV27; clone size: .; D gene: TRBD1
CDR3 DNA: TGTGCCAGCAGCGCCACACGCGGGGGGCCGTACAATGAGCAGTTCTTC; CDR3 protein: CASSATRGGPYNEQFF; J gene: TRBJ2-1; V gene: TRBV7-7; clone size: .; D gene: TRBD2
CDR3 DNA: TGTGCCAGCAGCGGAACAGCTCAAGAGACCCAGTACTTC; CDR3 protein: CASSGTAQETQYF; J gene: TRBJ2-5; V gene: TRBV9; clone size: .; D gene: .
CDR3 DNA: TGTGCCAGTAGTATCGGTAACTGGTCACCCCTCCACTTT; CDR3 protein: CASSIGNWSPLHF; J gene: TRBJ1-6; V gene: TRBV19; clone size: .; D gene: .
CDR3 DNA: TGTGCCAGCAGCGTAGAGGGGTTCATGAACACTGAAGCTTTCTTT; CDR3 protein: CASSVEGFMNTEAFF; J gene: TRBJ1-1; V gene: TRBV9; clone size: .; D gene: .
CDR3 DNA: TGTGCCAACAGCAGACGACAGCCCTCTCGCACAGATACGCAGTATTTT; CDR3 protein: CANSRRQPSRTDTQYF; J gene: TRBJ2-3; V gene: TRBV9; clone size: .; D gene: .
CDR3 DNA: TGTGCCAGCAGCATCTTTGGGGGGTCAGGGATCTACGAGCAGTACTTC; CDR3 protein: CASSIFGGSGIYEQYF; J gene: TRBJ2-7; V gene: TRBV5-5; clone size: .; D gene: .
CDR3 DNA: TGTGCCAGCAGCTTAGCCCTAGCGCGGGGACGTGAGCAGTTCTTC; CDR3 protein: CASSLALARGREQFF; J gene: TRBJ2-1; V gene: TRBV7-2; clone size: once; D gene: .
CDR3 DNA: TGTGCCAGTAGTAAAACCCAGACAGGCCCAGGGGATACGCAGTATTTT; CDR3 protein: CASSKTQTGPGDTQYF; J gene: TRBJ2-3; V gene: TRBV19; clone size: .; D gene: .
CDR3 DNA: TGCGCCAGCACTGAGGGACTACCCCAAGAGACCCAGTACTTC; CDR3 protein: CASTEGLPQETQYF; J gene: TRBJ2-5; V gene: TRBV5-1; clone size: .; D gene: TRBD2
CDR3 DNA: TGTGCCAGCAGCTTAGTTACAGGGAATAACTATGGCTACACCTTC; CDR3 protein: CASSLVTGNNYGYTF; J gene: TRBJ1-2; V gene: TRBV7-2; clone size: once; D gene: .
CDR3 DNA: TGTGCCAGTACCCCGGACAGGGGCGGGTATGGCTACACCTTC; CDR3 protein: CASTPDRGGYGYTF; J gene: TRBJ1-2; V gene: TRBV19; clone size: .; D gene: TRBD1
CDR3 DNA: TGTGCCAGTAACCCGGGACAGAAAAATCAGCCCCAGCATTTT; CDR3 protein: CASNPGQKNQPQHF; J gene: TRBJ1-5; V gene: TRBV19; clone size: .; D gene: TRBD1
CDR3 DNA: TGTGCCAGCAGTGACAGACCTCGACCCCGAGGCAATGAGCAGTTCTTC; CDR3 protein: CASSDRPRPRGNEQFF; J gene: TRBJ2-1; V gene: TRBV2; clone size: .; D gene: .
CDR3 DNA: TGTGCCAGCAGTTTTATCGGGGGACAGGGGGCACGAGAGCAGTACTTC; CDR3 protein: CASSFIGGQGAREQYF; J gene: TRBJ2-7; V gene: TRBV27; clone size: .; D gene: TRBD1
CDR3 DNA: TGTGCCAGTACCCGGAACCGGGACAGGGGCGACACCATATATTTT; CDR3 protein: CASTRNRDRGDTIYF; J gene: TRBJ1-3; V gene: TRBV19; clone size: .; D gene: TRBD1
CDR3 DNA: TGTGCCAGCAAGGTCCGGGCCGGGAGAACTGAAGCTTTCTTT; CDR3 protein: CASKVRAGRTEAFF; J gene: TRBJ1-1; V gene: TRBV27; clone size: .; D gene: .
CDR3 DNA: TGTGCCAGCAGCCCCAACGGGGGGGCCGGGGAGCTGTTTTTT; CDR3 protein: CASSPNGGAGELFF; J gene: TRBJ2-2; V gene: TRBV6-6; clone size: .; D gene: TRBD2
CDR3 DNA: TGTGCCAGCAGTTTCGACTCCCGCTACGAGCAGTACTTC; CDR3 protein: CASSFDSRYEQYF; J gene: TRBJ2-7; V gene: TRBV11-2; clone size: few; D gene: .
CDR3 DNA: TGTGCCAGCAGCTTCGGACAGGGGGCTGGTCAGCCCCAGCATTTT; CDR3 protein: CASSFGQGAGQPQHF; J gene: TRBJ1-5; V gene: TRBV5-6; clone size: .; D gene: TRBD1
CDR3 DNA: TGTGCCAGCAGCTTGGTGCTAGCGGGGGGCCTCACAGATACGCAGTATTTT; CDR3 protein: CASSLVLAGGLTDTQYF; J gene: TRBJ2-3; V gene: TRBV5-4; clone size: .; D gene: TRBD2
CDR3 DNA: TGTGCCAGCAGCCGGGTCTTCACCGGGGAGCTGTTTTTT; CDR3 protein: CASSRVFTGELFF; J gene: TRBJ2-2; V gene: TRBV6-5; clone size: .; D gene: .
CDR3 DNA: TGTGCCAGCAGTTTAAGGGTAGCGGGGGCCGGGGAGCTGTTTTTT; CDR3 protein: CASSLRVAGAGELFF; J gene: TRBJ2-2; V gene: TRBV28; clone size: once; D gene: TRBD2
CDR3 DNA: TGTGCCAGCAGAGAAATCGGGACAGGATTTTCGAACACTGAAGCTTTCTTT; CDR3 protein: CASREIGTGFSNTEAFF; J gene: TRBJ1-1; V gene: TRBV2; clone size: .; D gene: TRBD1